A single sample gave rise to the 20 T cell receptor beta chains below, sequenced in a study of shared clonotypes between healthy human individuals. Sequenced by immunoSEQ multiplex PCR; TCRdb stores in-frame clones only, minus some. The sample yields 2 million to 2.5 million clones, roughly 95% seen once. CD45RO-negative, CCR7-positively selected cells formed the naive CD8 fraction, excluding terminally differentiated effector memory CD45RA+ cells. Specimen: naive CD8+ T cells sorted from blood. Receptors originate from a man between 18 and 29 years old in good health.

V gene TRBV27 combines with J gene TRBJ2-7; 9 bases match TRBD1. The CDR3 totals 17 residues. V lost 4 bases to trimming and J lost 3 bases; unmatched junction nucleotides: 13. Germline lookup yields CDR1 MNHEY and CDR2 SMNVEV (reference sequence). In DNA, the CDR3 is TGTGCCAGCAGTTCATCACTTGGGGACAGGGTCTTCTACGAGCAGTACTTC. This gives the protein CASSSSLGDRVFYEQYF.

This clone appeared a single time. This chain uses TRBV28 with TRBJ1-4, with D perhaps matching TRBD1 (6 bases). Trimming took 5 bases from V and 5 from J, leaving 18 bases between them. The germline V gene has CDR1 MDHEN and CDR2 SYDVKM. The CDR3 spans 16 residues. The DNA for the CDR3 is TGTGCCAGCAGTCATGACGGGACACAAGGGAATGAAAAACTGTTTTTT. It is translated as CASSHDGTQGNEKLFF.

The count of this clone is one. The chain joins TRBV10-3 to TRBJ2-1, with D possibly TRBD2 on 5 matching bases. V was cut by 3 bases and J by 2 bases, with 5 bases left in between. The CDR3 is 13 amino acids. Germline values: CDR1 ENHRY, CDR2 SYGVKD. As DNA, the CDR3 is TGTGCCATCAGTGACGGGACCTACAATGAGCAGTTCTTC. Translated, it gives CAISDGTYNEQFF.

V and J are TRBV27 and TRBJ2-1; 10 nucleotides align to TRBD2. Germline V gene data show CDR1 as MNHEY and CDR2 as SMNVEV (reference sequence). The CDR3 runs to 15 residues. The J segment lost 9 bases and the V segment lost 2 bases, leaving 7 bases of the junction unmatched. The CDR3 DNA follows: TGTGCCAGCAGTTTAGGGTCTAGCGGGGGTACTGAGCAGTTCTTC. It translates to CASSLGSSGGTEQFF.

J is TRBJ1-1 and V is TRBV28; 8 positions agree with TRBD1. The V and J ends lost 6 bases and 4 bases, in that order; junction bases with no gene match: 7. CDR1 is MDHEN and CDR2 is SYDVKM in the germline V gene. The CDR3 runs to 14 residues. DNA of the CDR3: TGTGCCAGCAGCCGAGACAGGGGAGGCACTGAAGCTTTCTTT. This gives the protein CASSRDRGGTEAFF. The full variable domain, in which reference TRBV28 and TRBJ1-1 provide the parts outside the CDR3, is DVKVTQSSRYLVKRTGEKVFLECVQDMDHENMFWYRQDPGLGLRLIYFSYDVKMKEKGDIPEGYSVSREKKERFSLILESASTNQTSMYLCASSRDRGGTEAFFGQGTRLTVV.

This clone was recorded once. The chain links TRBV4-1 to TRBJ2-7; TRBD1 matches at 7 bases. V dropped 3 bases and J dropped 2; count of bases not matched to a gene: 4. The CDR3 runs to 14 residues. Per germline, CDR1 MGHRA and CDR2 YSYEKL. The CDR3 here is CASSHPTGTYEQYF. The CDR3 DNA follows: TGCGCCAGCAGCCATCCGACAGGGACCTACGAGCAGTACTTC.

This sequence joins TRBV27 and TRBJ2-7; 8 bases fit TRBD1. CDR3 length: 14 residues. The V gene's germline CDR1 is MNHEY and CDR2 SMNVEV (reference sequence). V dropped 6 bases and J dropped 4; count of bases not matched to a gene: 8. Written as DNA, the CDR3 is TGTGCCAGCAGGAATCTCGGACAGGGATACGAGCAGTACTTC. It translates to CASRNLGQGYEQYF.

The chain recombines TRBV4-2 with TRBJ2-7; perhaps D is TRBD1 or TRBD2 (5 bases each). The CDR3 is 14 amino acids. Germline V gives CDR1 LGHNA, CDR2 YNFKEQ. V was cut by 0 bases and J by 4 bases, with 10 bases left in between. The CDR3 DNA is TGTGCCAGCAGCCAAGAGAGGGGACCTTACGAGCAGTACTTC. This encodes CASSQERGPYEQYF.

The chain recombines TRBV2 with TRBJ1-2, with D tentatively TRBD1 (6 bases). V gave up 8 bases and J gave up 5 bases, with 12 bases separating them. CDR1 and CDR2 (germline): SNHLY, FYNNEI. The CDR3 is 12 residues long. The CDR3 spells CASRTAGYGYTF. DNA for the CDR3: TGTGCCAGCCGGACAGCTGGGTATGGCTACACCTTC.

The rearrangement joins TRBV28 to TRBJ1-2; maybe TRBD1 (6 bases). The CDR3 is 14 residues long. The V gene's germline CDR1 is MDHEN and CDR2 SYDVKM. V lost 4 bases, J lost 6 bases, and 15 bases lay in between. The CDR3, as DNA: TGTGCCAGCAGTTCTAACCGGGACATCCATGGCTACACCTTC. The encoded protein is CASSSNRDIHGYTF.

The table lists this clone with a few counts. In the same sample, other DNA sequences code for this CDR3. The gene calls are TRBV7-9 and TRBJ2-1; D unclear. Looked up from germline, CDR1 is SEHNR and CDR2 is FQNEAQ (reference sequence). The CDR3 contains 11 residues. Trimming cost V 6 bases and J 2 bases, with 2 bases left between them. The CDR3: CASSPYNEQFF. The CDR3 coding sequence is TGTGCCAGCAGTCCCTACAATGAGCAGTTCTTC.

This chain links TRBV13 with TRBJ2-7, with D hard to call. V was trimmed by 1 base and J by 4 bases, leaving 8 bases between them. CDR3 length equals 13 residues. CDR1 PRHDT and CDR2 FYEKMQ come from the germline V gene (reference sequence). The CDR3 reads CASSLEASYEQYF. CDR3 sequence (DNA): TGTGCCAGCAGCTTAGAAGCATCGTACGAGCAGTACTTC.

This clone was detected once. The chain joins TRBV30 to TRBJ2-1; TRBD2 might be the D (6 bases). Trimming stripped 6 bases from V and 4 bases from J, with 10 bases between. The CDR3 runs 12 residues. Germline-derived CDR1 and CDR2 are GTSNPN and SVGIG (reference sequence). The CDR3, as DNA: TGTGCCTGTTGGACTATTTACAATGAGCAGTTCTTC. It translates to CACWTIYNEQFF.

In regard to this clone: A read error may be the cause here, since a much bigger clone is one base away. This chain joins TRBV25-1 and TRBJ2-5; D call uncertain. The CDR3 runs 10 residues. V was trimmed by 2 bases and J by 6 bases, leaving 1 base between them. The germline gives CDR1 MGHDK, CDR2 SYGVNS. CDR3 in amino acids: CASSEQTQYF. The CDR3 DNA reads as TGTGCCAGCAGTGAACAGACCCAGTACTTC.

The chain recombines TRBV6-5 with TRBJ2-5; a weak D match, TRBD2 (6 bases). The CDR3 contains 15 residues. V lost 2 bases and J lost 2, with 12 bases in between. Germline loops: CDR1 MNHEY, CDR2 SVGAGI. The CDR3 loop reads CASSYAGSLQETQYF. The CDR3 nucleotides are TGTGCCAGCAGTTACGCCGGGAGTCTACAAGAGACCCAGTACTTC.

This rearrangement joins TRBV27 to TRBJ2-3, with D perhaps TRBD2 (6 bases). The germline CDR1 and CDR2 sequences are MNHEY and SMNVEV (reference sequence). CDR3 length equals 15 residues. The V and J ends lost 6 bases and 0 bases respectively, with 13 bases between them. This CDR3 is CASRLIGGSTDTQYF. DNA of the CDR3: TGTGCCAGCAGATTAATCGGGGGAAGCACAGATACGCAGTATTTT.

V is TRBV6-5 and J is TRBJ1-5; D is perhaps TRBD1 (5 bases). The CDR3 consists of 14 residues. Germline lookup yields CDR1 MNHEY and CDR2 SVGAGI. V shed 7 bases and J shed 5 bases, with 15 bases lying between them. CDR3 sequence: CASKVGWGDQPQHF. CDR3 DNA sequence: TGTGCCAGCAAGGTTGGGTGGGGGGATCAGCCCCAGCATTTT.

J is TRBJ2-7 and V is TRBV6-5; tentatively, D is TRBD2 (5 bases). CDR1 and CDR2 (germline): MNHEY, SVGAGI. CDR3 length equals 14 residues. The ends were cut back, 2 bases at V and 6 bases at J, with 14 bases in the middle. The CDR3 region is CASSYGERAGEQYF. As DNA, the CDR3 is TGTGCCAGCAGTTACGGTGAGAGGGCCGGCGAGCAGTACTTC.

This clone has a single count. The chain is built from TRBV11-2 and TRBJ2-5; D is perhaps TRBD2 (6 bases). TRBJ2-7 matches the DNA end more closely, so the J call is doubtful. The CDR3 consists of 13 residues. Germline-derived CDR1 and CDR2 are SGHAT and FQNNGV. The CDR3 DNA is TGTGCCAGCAGCGCGGGACTGCCCTACGAGCAGTACTTC. As protein: CASSAGLPYEQYF.

This chain joins TRBV21-1 and TRBJ2-5; TRBD1, the D gene given by the table, was not confirmed from the DNA. TRBV21-1 is deemed a pseudogene. The CDR3 extends over 15 amino acids. For the CDR3, the DNA is TGTGCCAGCAGCAAGACAGGGGCAAGGGAGGAGACCCAGTACTTC. Translating it yields CASSKTGAREETQYF.